The 10 T cell receptor beta chains reported below all come from one sample, sequenced in a study of T cells in localized non-small cell lung cancer. Libraries were prepared by immunoSEQ multiplex PCR; TCRdb keeps only in-frame clonotypes and omits some of them. This table has 130,000 or so clones, 70% to 90% appearing once. This specimen consisted of peripheral blood, obtained before any cancer treatment. These TCRs come from a female donor of 60 years or more with stage I lung adenocarcinoma.

V gene TRBV5-6 combines with J gene TRBJ1-6; 8 bases match TRBD1. J lost 7 bases, V lost 5 bases, and 5 bases had no gene match. This CDR3 contains 14 residues. The germline CDR1 and CDR2 sequences are SGHDT and YYEEEE. CDR3 sequence: CASSWTGSNSPLHF. CDR3 DNA: TGTGCCAGCAGTTGGACAGGGTCAAATTCACCCCTCCACTTT.

The chain recombines TRBV28 with TRBJ1-1; possibly TRBD1 for D (6 bases). Looked up from germline, CDR1 is MDHEN and CDR2 is SYDVKM. Trimming removed 3 bases at V and 0 bases at J, with 11 bases between. The CDR3 has 15 amino acids. The CDR3 is CASSFLPGVNTEAFF. In nucleotides, the CDR3 is TGTGCCAGCAGTTTTTTGCCAGGGGTGAACACTGAAGCTTTCTTT. The full variable domain, its missing parts supplied by reference TRBV28 and TRBJ1-1, is DVKVTQSSRYLVKRTGEKVFLECVQDMDHENMFWYRQDPGLGLRLIYFSYDVKMKEKGDIPEGYSVSREKKERFSLILESASTNQTSMYLCASSFLPGVNTEAFFGQGTRLTVV.

The rearrangement joins TRBV5-1 to TRBJ2-7; TRBD1 matches at 7 bases. CDR3 length: 15 residues. V lost 4 bases to trimming and J lost 0 bases; unmatched junction nucleotides: 7. Germline CDR1 is SGHRS and CDR2 is YFSETQ. For the CDR3, the DNA is TGCGCCAGCAGCCCACAGGGGTTGGGCTCCTACGAGCAGTACTTC. It translates to CASSPQGLGSYEQYF. The complete variable domain, with remaining parts taken from reference TRBV5-1 and TRBJ2-7, reads KAGVTQTPRYLIKTRGQQVTLSCSPISGHRSVSWYQQTPGQGLQFLFEYFSETQRNKGNFPGRFSGRQFSNSRSEMNVSTLELGDSALYLCASSPQGLGSYEQYFGPGTRLTVT.

Of note for this clone: One end of the junction fails to match germline, which may point to a read error. The rearrangement uses TRBV5-1 and TRBJ2-3; the D is unclear. This CDR3 spans 13 amino acids. CDR1 and CDR2 (germline): SGHRS, YFSETQ. The CDR3 DNA reads as TGCGCCAGCAGTTTGGATCTCACAGATACGCAGTATTTT. It is translated as CASSLDLTDTQYF.

The rearrangement links TRBV10-3 to TRBJ1-5; D ambiguous. Between the trimmed V and J ends, which lost 10 bases and 5 bases, there was a span of 12 bases. CDR1 ENHRY and CDR2 SYGVKD come from the germline V gene. This CDR3 region has 12 residues. As DNA, the CDR3 is TGTGCCACCAAGGACGGATATCAGCCCCAGCATTTT. This gives the protein CATKDGYQPQHF.

The chain couples TRBV6-6 to TRBJ2-3, with a tentative D call TRBD2 (5 bases). The germline V gene encodes CDR1 MNHNY and CDR2 SVGAGI (reference sequence). The CDR3 is made up of 16 amino acids. The germline V and J ends were trimmed by 0 bases and 2 bases, with 12 bases remaining between them. This CDR3 reads CASSYSGLAYTDTQYF. CDR3 nucleotides: TGTGCCAGCAGTTACTCGGGCCTAGCATACACAGATACGCAGTATTTT.

V usage is TRBV30 and J usage is TRBJ2-1; TRBD2 matches 13 bases. The V gene end was trimmed by 3 bases and the J gene end by 6 bases; junction bases not matched to a gene: 2. CDR1 is GTSNPN and CDR2 is SVGIG in the germline V gene (reference sequence). The CDR3 runs 14 residues. The CDR3 sequence is CAWSGLAGVNEQFF. DNA of the CDR3: TGTGCCTGGAGCGGACTAGCGGGAGTCAATGAGCAGTTCTTC.

The chain employs TRBV10-3 and TRBJ1-5; TRBD1 is a possible D gene (5 bases). Trimming took off 0 bases at V and 0 bases at J, with 12 bases between the two ends. Germline lookup yields CDR1 ENHRY and CDR2 SYGVKD. The CDR3 spans 17 residues. CDR3 bases: TGTGCCATCAGTGAGTCGACGGGGGACCATAGCAATCAGCCCCAGCATTTT. Protein sequence: CAISESTGDHSNQPQHF.

The chain carries TRBV19 and TRBJ2-7, with 12 bases aligning to TRBD1. This CDR3 region has 14 residues. Germline V CDR1 and CDR2: LNHDA, SQIVND (reference sequence). The J segment lost 5 bases and the V segment lost 7 bases, leaving 6 bases of the junction unmatched. CDR3 nucleotide sequence: TGTGCCAGTACCTTGGGACAGGGGGCCCACGAGCAGTACTTC. This gives the protein CASTLGQGAHEQYF.

This chain connects TRBV18 to TRBJ2-1, with 10 bases aligning to TRBD1. CDR3 length: 16 residues. Losses at the gene ends were 1 base for V and 0 bases for J; bases not matched to a gene: 0. Germline CDR1 and CDR2: KGHSH and LQKENI. The CDR3 protein is CASSPRTGGSYNEQFF. In nucleotides, the CDR3 is TGTGCCAGCTCACCACGGACAGGGGGCTCCTACAATGAGCAGTTCTTC.